This entry features one TCR beta chain sequence. This record comes from a study of blood T cell repertoires in COVID-19. Turning to the study itself: T cells, B-cell-depleted T cells, or PBMCs provided the cDNA or gDNA that served as material.

V lost 3 bases to trimming and J lost 4 bases; unmatched junction nucleotides: 3. CDR1 is KGHSH, CDR2 LQKENI, per germline. This CDR3 comprises 14 residues. Only in-frame clones appear in the TCRdb table, and some are missing; sequencing was by immunoSEQ multiplex PCR. Of about 300,000 clones listed, around 87% were seen once; the top ten hold 1.3%. Sequenced input: peripheral blood. This chain uses TRBV18 with TRBJ2-3; 8 positions agree with TRBD2. This clonotype originated in a man between 65 and 85 years old with acute or convalescent COVID-19. As DNA, the CDR3 is TGTGCCAGCTCACCCGGACTAGCAGCAGATACGCAGTATTTT. Translating gives CASSPGLAADTQYF.